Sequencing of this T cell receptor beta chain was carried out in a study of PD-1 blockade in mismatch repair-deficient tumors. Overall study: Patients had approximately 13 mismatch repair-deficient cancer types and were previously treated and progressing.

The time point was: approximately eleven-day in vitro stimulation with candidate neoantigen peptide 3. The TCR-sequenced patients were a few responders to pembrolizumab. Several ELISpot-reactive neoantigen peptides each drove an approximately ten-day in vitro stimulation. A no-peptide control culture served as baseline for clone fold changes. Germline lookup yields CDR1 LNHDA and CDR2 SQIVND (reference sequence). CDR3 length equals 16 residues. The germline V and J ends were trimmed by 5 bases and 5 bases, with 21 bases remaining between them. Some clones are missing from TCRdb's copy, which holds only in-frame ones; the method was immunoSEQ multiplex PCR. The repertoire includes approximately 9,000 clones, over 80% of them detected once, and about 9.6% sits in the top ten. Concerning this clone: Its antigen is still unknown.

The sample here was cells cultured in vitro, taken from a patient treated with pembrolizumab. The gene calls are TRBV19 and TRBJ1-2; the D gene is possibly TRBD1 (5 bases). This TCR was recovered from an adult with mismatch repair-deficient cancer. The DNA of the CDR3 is TGTGCCAGTAGTCCCTTCGGCACAGGCTCTGGGTATGGCTACACCTTC. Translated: CASSPFGTGSGYGYTF. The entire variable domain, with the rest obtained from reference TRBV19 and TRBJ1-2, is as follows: DGGITQSPKYLFRKEGQNVTLSCEQNLNHDAMYWYRQDPGQGLRLIYYSQIVNDFQKGDIAEGYSVSREKKESFPLTVTSAQKNPTAFYLCASSPFGTGSGYGYTFGSGTRLTVV.